The 17 T cell receptor beta chains below all came from one sample that was sequenced in a study of blood T cell repertoires in COVID-19. The table came from immunoSEQ multiplex PCR; TCRdb's copy has only in-frame clones and leaves some out. This table holds 40,000 or so clones, 70% to 90% found once. The sample comprised peripheral blood. The receptors here all came from a man between 60 and 75 years old with COVID-19, enrolled during active disease.

This rearrangement joins TRBV5-1 to TRBJ1-1, with D unresolved. The CDR3 loop spans 17 amino acids. Trimming shortened V by 4 bases and J by 0 bases, and 19 bases separated the two germline ends. Germline-derived CDR1 and CDR2 are SGHRS and YFSETQ. The CDR3, as DNA: TGCGCCAGCAGCGCCGCCACGGTCCGGGAGCTGAACACTGAAGCTTTCTTT. Translated: CASSAATVRELNTEAFF. Filled out from reference TRBV5-1 and TRBJ1-1, the complete variable domain reads KAGVTQTPRYLIKTRGQQVTLSCSPISGHRSVSWYQQTPGQGLQFLFEYFSETQRNKGNFPGRFSGRQFSNSRSEMNVSTLELGDSALYLCASSAATVRELNTEAFFGQGTRLTVV.

The CDR3 nucleotides are TGTGCCAGCAGCCCGGGACAGGGGGCGCTGGCTGAAGCTTTCTTT. Its protein is CASSPGQGALAEAFF. The chain joins TRBV11-2 to TRBJ1-1; 12 bases fit TRBD1. This CDR3 comprises 15 residues. Trimming removed 5 bases from V and 6 bases from J; junction bases left unmatched: 7. Germline values: CDR1 SGHAT, CDR2 FQNNGV.

This clone has more than one count but fewer than ten. This chain uses TRBV7-9 with TRBJ2-3; D uncertain. The CDR3 sequence is 13 residues long. Deletions cut 4 bases from V and 7 bases from J, with 12 bases between. CDR1 is SEHNR, CDR2 FQNEAQ, per germline (reference sequence). The CDR3: CASSSSTGYTQYF. The CDR3 DNA follows: TGTGCCAGCAGCTCGTCAACGGGTTATACGCAGTATTTT.

A few counts support this clone. The J gene is TRBJ2-5, the V gene TRBV21-1; the table's D call of TRBD1 was not tested on the DNA. TRBV21-1 is recorded as a pseudogene. This CDR3 region has 14 residues. The CDR3 DNA follows: TGTGCCAGCAGAGGAGTGGACAGGGGGAGGACCCAGTACTTC. It yields the protein CASRGVDRGRTQYF.

The chain employs TRBV6-6 and TRBJ2-1; 10 bases are shared with TRBD2. CDR3 length: 16 residues. V shed 2 bases and J 4 bases; nucleotides not matched to a gene: 5. Germline V CDR1 and CDR2: MNHNY, SVGAGI (reference sequence). The CDR3 DNA sequence: TGTGCCAGCAGTTACGGGCTAGCGGGAGAGTACAATGAGCAGTTCTTC. Its translation is CASSYGLAGEYNEQFF.

This sequence joins TRBV4-1 and TRBJ1-5, with a tentative D call TRBD1 (6 bases). Trimming cost V 1 base and J 0 bases, with 19 bases left between them. CDR1 is MGHRA and CDR2 is YSYEKL in the germline V gene. This CDR3 contains 19 residues. The CDR3 DNA sequence: TGCGCCAGCAGCCAAGGGTTCCTAGGACAGAAAGATAGCAATCAGCCCCAGCATTTT. Translated, it gives CASSQGFLGQKDSNQPQHF.

The gene calls are TRBV5-1 and TRBJ1-1; TRBD1 aligns across 7 bases. The CDR3 has 13 residues. The V gene's germline CDR1 is SGHRS and CDR2 YFSETQ. V lost 5 bases to trimming and J lost 1 base; unmatched junction nucleotides: 2. The CDR3 here is CASSDRENTEAFF. The CDR3 DNA follows: TGCGCCAGCAGTGACAGGGAGAACACTGAAGCTTTCTTT.

This clone came up a few times. The rearrangement links TRBV2 to TRBJ2-5; TRBD1 matches at 9 bases. V shed 4 bases and J 2 bases; nucleotides not matched to a gene: 2. CDR3 length: 14 residues. Germline V gene data show CDR1 as SNHLY and CDR2 as FYNNEI. CDR3 in amino acids: CASSGGTGQETQYF. The CDR3 DNA reads as TGTGCCAGCAGTGGAGGGACAGGGCAAGAGACCCAGTACTTC.

The chain carries TRBV7-9 and TRBJ2-7; D is unclear. Per the germline V gene, CDR1 is SEHNR and CDR2 is FQNEAQ (reference sequence). The CDR3 consists of 14 residues. V was shortened by 5 bases and J by 3 bases, with 14 bases between the two germline ends. The CDR3 sequence: CASSIDTGIYEQYF. Here the CDR3 DNA reads TGTGCCAGCAGCATTGACACCGGCATCTACGAGCAGTACTTC.

The rearrangement uses TRBV7-9 and TRBJ1-4, with TRBD1 matching 9 bases. The CDR3 is 14 residues long. Germline trimming cut 5 bases from V and 4 bases from J; bases unmatched to any gene: 2. The germline gives CDR1 SEHNR, CDR2 FQNEAQ (reference sequence). The CDR3 region is CASSAGQGNEKLFF. In DNA, the CDR3 is TGTGCCAGCAGCGCGGGACAGGGTAATGAAAAACTGTTTTTT.

CDR3 sequence: CASSSPGTGRTGELFF. The CDR3 bases are TGTGCCAGCAGTTCCCCCGGGACAGGGAGGACCGGGGAGCTGTTTTTT. V gene TRBV6-6 combines with J gene TRBJ2-2; 9 bases match TRBD1. The CDR3 consists of 16 residues. In germline, CDR1 is MNHNY, CDR2 SVGAGI (reference sequence). V trimming: 4 bases; J trimming: 5 bases; junction bases outside the gene matches: 8.

The chain couples TRBV3-1 (or the pseudogene TRBV3-2) to TRBJ1-3, with D perhaps TRBD1 (5 bases). V lost 2 bases and J 1 base, leaving 15 bases between the germline ends. Germline V gives CDR1 LGHDT, CDR2 YNNKEL (reference sequence). There are 17 residues in the CDR3. CDR3 DNA sequence: TGTGCCAGCAGCCAACTCAGCGGGGCATGGTCTGGAAACACCATATATTTT. Its translation is CASSQLSGAWSGNTIYF.

The chain links TRBV7-2 to TRBJ2-7; 7 nucleotides agree with TRBD1. The CDR3 has 15 residues. Trimming cost V 5 bases and J 2 bases; bases outside gene matches: 9. Germline CDR1 and CDR2: SGHTA and FQGNSA. The CDR3 nucleotides read TGTGCCAGCAGCCACGGCGCAGGGGGTACCTACGAGCAGTACTTC. It yields the protein CASSHGAGGTYEQYF.

The chain uses TRBV6-1 and TRBJ2-3; D remains unclear. This CDR3 contains 17 residues. Germline-derived CDR1 and CDR2 are MNHNS and SASEGT. Trimming took 3 bases from V and 0 from J, leaving 16 bases between them. The CDR3 DNA is TGTGCCAGCAGTGATGAGACAAACCCAGCTAGCACAGATACGCAGTATTTT. This gives the protein CASSDETNPASTDTQYF.

The rearrangement uses TRBV5-4 and TRBJ2-7; 9 bases map to TRBD2. With 4 bases clipped from V and 6 bases from J, the junction kept 17 bases outside the gene matches. The CDR3 is made up of 17 amino acids. In germline, CDR1 is SGHNT, CDR2 YYREEE (reference sequence). The CDR3 region has the DNA TGTGCCAGCAGCCCCCGCGGCGCGGCGGGAGGGCCGGGCGAGCAGTACTTC. This encodes CASSPRGAAGGPGEQYF.

This clone was recorded a few times. The rearrangement joins TRBV2 to TRBJ2-5, with 8 bases lining up with TRBD2. Germline-derived CDR1 and CDR2 are SNHLY and FYNNEI. V lost 3 bases and J lost 1; bases outside the gene matches: 1. The CDR3 totals 14 residues. CDR3 in DNA: TGTGCCAGCAGTGAGGGGACTAGCCAAGAGACCCAGTACTTC. It codes for CASSEGTSQETQYF.

The chain recombines TRBV28 with TRBJ2-1; tentative D call: TRBD2 (6 bases). This CDR3 is built from 16 residues. Between the trimmed V and J ends, which lost 2 bases and 6 bases, there was a span of 17 bases. Germline V gene lookup returns CDR1 MDHEN and CDR2 SYDVKM. CDR3 region: CASSLAGTSRGNEQFF. In DNA form, the CDR3 reads TGTGCCAGCAGTTTAGCTGGGACTTCACGGGGCAATGAGCAGTTCTTC.